The clone carrying this T cell receptor beta chain was seen a handful of times. The CDR3 length is 11 residues. Looked up from germline, CDR1 is MNHNS and CDR2 is SASEGT. Trimming took 5 bases from V and 6 from J, leaving 8 bases between them. This record comes from a study of tumor-infiltrating lymphocytes in oesophageal squamous cell carcinoma. A single record per CDR3 protein comes from TCRdb applying MiXCR to the PCR reads. The table has 15,000 to 20,000 distinct CDR3 sequences, 35% to 45% seen once; the top ten hold approximately 19%. Material: normal esophageal tissue next to the tumor. The genes are TRBV6-1 and TRBJ2-7; D uncertain. The sequence came from a female donor with esophageal squamous cell carcinoma. The CDR3 nucleotides are TGTGCCAGCAGTTACGTCATCGAGCAGTACTTC. This gives the protein CASSYVIEQYF.